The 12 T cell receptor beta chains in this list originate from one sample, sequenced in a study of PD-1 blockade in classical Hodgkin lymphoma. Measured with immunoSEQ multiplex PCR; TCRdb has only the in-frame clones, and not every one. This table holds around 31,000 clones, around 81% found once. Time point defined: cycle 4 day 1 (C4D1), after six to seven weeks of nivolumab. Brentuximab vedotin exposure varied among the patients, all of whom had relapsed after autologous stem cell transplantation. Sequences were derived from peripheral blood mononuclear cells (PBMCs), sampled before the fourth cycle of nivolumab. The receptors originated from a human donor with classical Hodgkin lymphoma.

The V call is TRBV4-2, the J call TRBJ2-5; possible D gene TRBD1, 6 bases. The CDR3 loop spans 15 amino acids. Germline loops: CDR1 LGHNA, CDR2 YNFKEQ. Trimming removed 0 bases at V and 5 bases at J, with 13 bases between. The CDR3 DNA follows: TGTGCCAGCAGCCAAGAGTTACAGGGCGGGGAGACCCAGTACTTC. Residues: CASSQELQGGETQYF.

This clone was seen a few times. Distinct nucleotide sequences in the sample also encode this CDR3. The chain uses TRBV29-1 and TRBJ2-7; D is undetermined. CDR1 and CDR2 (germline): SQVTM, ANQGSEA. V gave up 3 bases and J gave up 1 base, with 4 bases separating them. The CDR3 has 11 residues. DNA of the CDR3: TGCAGCGTTGAGAGGTCCTACGAGCAGTACTTC. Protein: CSVERSYEQYF.

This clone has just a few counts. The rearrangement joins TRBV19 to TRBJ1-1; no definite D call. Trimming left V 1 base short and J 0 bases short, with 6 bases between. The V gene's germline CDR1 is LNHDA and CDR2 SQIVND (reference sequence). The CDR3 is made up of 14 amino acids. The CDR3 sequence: CASSIGQMNTEAFF. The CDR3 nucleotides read TGTGCCAGTAGTATAGGCCAGATGAACACTGAAGCTTTCTTT.

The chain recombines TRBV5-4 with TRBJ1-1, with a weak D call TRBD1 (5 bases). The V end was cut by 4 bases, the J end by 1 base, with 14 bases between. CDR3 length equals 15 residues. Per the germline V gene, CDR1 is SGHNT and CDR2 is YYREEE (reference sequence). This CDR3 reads CASSTGPNTNTEAFF. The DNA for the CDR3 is TGTGCCAGCAGCACGGGACCCAACACGAACACTGAAGCTTTCTTT.

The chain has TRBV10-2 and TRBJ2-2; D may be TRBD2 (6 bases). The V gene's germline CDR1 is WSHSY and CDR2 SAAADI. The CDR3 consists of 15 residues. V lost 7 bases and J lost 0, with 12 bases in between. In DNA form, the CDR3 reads TGCGCCAGCAATCAACTAGCAGCGAACACCGGGGAGCTGTTTTTT. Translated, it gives CASNQLAANTGELFF.

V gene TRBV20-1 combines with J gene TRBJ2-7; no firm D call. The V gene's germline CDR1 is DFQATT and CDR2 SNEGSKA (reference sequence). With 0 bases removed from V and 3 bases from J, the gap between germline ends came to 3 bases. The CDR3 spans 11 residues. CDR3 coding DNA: TGCAGTGCTAGAGACCTCTACGAGCAGTACTTC. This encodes CSARDLYEQYF.

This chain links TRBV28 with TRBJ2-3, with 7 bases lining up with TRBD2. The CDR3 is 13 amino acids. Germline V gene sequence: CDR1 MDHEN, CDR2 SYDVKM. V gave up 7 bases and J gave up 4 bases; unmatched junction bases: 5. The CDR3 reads CASMAGVADTQYF. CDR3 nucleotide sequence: TGTGCCAGCATGGCGGGAGTCGCAGATACGCAGTATTTT.

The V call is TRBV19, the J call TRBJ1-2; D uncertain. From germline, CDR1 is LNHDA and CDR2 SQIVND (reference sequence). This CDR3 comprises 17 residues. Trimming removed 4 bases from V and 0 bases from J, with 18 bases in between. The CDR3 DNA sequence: TGTGCCAGTAGTAGCTCTATCCACGTTGGGGCTAACTATGGCTACACCTTC. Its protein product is CASSSSIHVGANYGYTF.

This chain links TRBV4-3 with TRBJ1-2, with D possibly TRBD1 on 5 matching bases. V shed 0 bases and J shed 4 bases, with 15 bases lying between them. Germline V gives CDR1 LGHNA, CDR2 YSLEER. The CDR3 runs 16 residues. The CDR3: CASSQDRRAWSYGYTF. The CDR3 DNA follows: TGCGCCAGCAGCCAAGACCGCAGGGCATGGAGCTATGGCTACACCTTC.

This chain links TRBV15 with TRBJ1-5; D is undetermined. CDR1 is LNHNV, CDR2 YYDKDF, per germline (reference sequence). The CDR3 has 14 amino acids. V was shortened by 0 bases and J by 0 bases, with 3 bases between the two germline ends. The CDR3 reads CATSRDSSNQPQHF. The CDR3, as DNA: TGTGCCACCAGCAGAGATTCTAGCAATCAGCCCCAGCATTTT. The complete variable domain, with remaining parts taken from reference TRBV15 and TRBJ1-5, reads DAMVIQNPRYQVTQFGKPVTLSCSQTLNHNVMYWYQQKSSQAPKLLFHYYDKDFNNEADTPDNFQSRRPNTSFCFLDIRSPGLGDTAMYLCATSRDSSNQPQHFGDGTRLSIL.

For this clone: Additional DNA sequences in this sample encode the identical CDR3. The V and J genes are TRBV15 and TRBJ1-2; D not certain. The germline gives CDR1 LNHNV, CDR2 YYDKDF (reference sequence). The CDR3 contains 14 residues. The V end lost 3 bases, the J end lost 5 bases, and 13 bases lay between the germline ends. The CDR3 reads CATSRDRISYGYTF. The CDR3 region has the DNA TGTGCCACCAGCAGGGACCGAATATCATATGGCTACACCTTC. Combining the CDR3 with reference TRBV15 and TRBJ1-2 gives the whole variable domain DAMVIQNPRYQVTQFGKPVTLSCSQTLNHNVMYWYQQKSSQAPKLLFHYYDKDFNNEADTPDNFQSRRPNTSFCFLDIRSPGLGDTAMYLCATSRDRISYGYTFGSGTRLTVV.

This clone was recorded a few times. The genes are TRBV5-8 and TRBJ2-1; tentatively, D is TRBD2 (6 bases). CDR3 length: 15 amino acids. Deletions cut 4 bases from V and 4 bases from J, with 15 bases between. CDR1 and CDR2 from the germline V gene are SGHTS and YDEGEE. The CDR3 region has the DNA TGTGCCAGCAGCCTTAGCGGCCGCCTTTACAATGAGCAGTTCTTC. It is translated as CASSLSGRLYNEQFF. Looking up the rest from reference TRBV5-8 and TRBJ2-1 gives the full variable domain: EAGVTQSPTHLIKTRGQQATLRCSPISGHTSVYWYQQALGLGLQFLLWYDEGEERNRGNFPPRFSGRQFPNYSSELNVNALELEDSALYLCASSLSGRLYNEQFFGPGTRLTVL.